This T cell receptor (beta chain) was obtained from a study of cytomegalovirus exposure and HLA in healthy donors. Notes on the study in general: Most likely, a cluster of highly shared sequence variants arose as a sequencing artifact. It was only CMV serostatus that was available as immune exposure information. The study put 150 or so TCR beta chains on its list as cytomegalovirus-associated.

A word on this clone: The antigen is unknown.

PCR was performed using 60 Vbeta and 13 Jbeta primers. Measured with immunoSEQ multiplex PCR; TCRdb has only the in-frame clones, and not every one. The table shows under 200,000 clones, with around 77% occurring only once. Sample: PBMCs. This receptor was taken from a woman aged 25 to 39 in good health and CMV-seropositive.

The CDR3 reads CASSLGSGWKTDTQYF. In DNA form, the CDR3 reads TGCGCCAGCAGCTTGGGATCGGGTTGGAAAACAGATACGCAGTATTTT. V is TRBV5-1 and J is TRBJ2-3; D is ambiguous. The V gene lost 0 bases and the J gene lost 3 bases, with 14 bases spanning the gap. The CDR3 loop spans 16 amino acids. Per the germline V gene, CDR1 is SGHRS and CDR2 is YFSETQ.